These 20 T cell receptor beta chains share one sample of origin, sequenced in a study of T cells in Graves' hyperthyroidism and ophthalmopathy. TCR beta CDR3 region amplification was performed from RNA transcripts. The TCR CDR3 was amplified in a first-round RT-PCR using the HTBI primer set. One entry per CDR3 protein results from TCRdb running MiXCR on the multiplex PCR reads. The sample lists about 420,000 distinct CDR3 sequences, 12% to 15% occurring once. Material for sequencing was blood. The receptors here all came from a woman aged 18-29 years with Graves' hyperthyroidism.

This clonotype showed up many times. The chain uses TRBV3-1 and TRBJ2-1; D is unclear. Germline V lookup: CDR1 LGHDT, CDR2 YNNKEL (reference sequence). This CDR3 comprises 13 residues. Trimming removed 1 base at V and 7 bases at J, with 8 bases between. CDR3 in DNA: TGTGCCAGCAGCCAAGTCGAAAGAAATGAGCAGTTCTTC. It is translated as CASSQVERNEQFF.

This clonotype was counted at least ten times. The rearrangement joins TRBV12-3 or TRBV12-4 to TRBJ2-1; the match to TRBD1 covers 8 bases. The CDR3 runs 13 residues. After removal of 7 bases from V and 10 bases from J, the junction contained 9 bases not matched to a gene. In DNA, the CDR3 is TGTGCCAGCAATCCCCTAACAGGGGGAGAGCAGTTCTTC. This codes for CASNPLTGGEQFF.

This clonotype was counted many times. This chain connects TRBV6-1 to TRBJ2-5, with a possible D match to TRBD1 (5 bases). Germline CDR1 MNHNS, CDR2 SASEGT. V gave up 5 bases and J gave up 4 bases, with 14 bases separating them. The CDR3 has 14 amino acids. The CDR3 nucleotides read TGTGCCAGCAGTTATCAGGGTAGGGGAGAGACCCAGTACTTC. Translated: CASSYQGRGETQYF.

This chain uses TRBV20-1 with TRBJ1-1, with a tentative D call TRBD1 (6 bases). Germline CDR1 DFQATT, CDR2 SNEGSKA (reference sequence). This CDR3 region has 13 residues. V was shortened by 6 bases and J by 3 bases, with 14 bases between the two germline ends. DNA for the CDR3: TGCAGTGCCCGAGGGGGTCGCGACACTGAAGCTTTCTTT. This translates into CSARGGRDTEAFF.

This clonotype was counted ten times or more. The V gene is TRBV15, the J gene TRBJ1-1; 7 nucleotides match TRBD1. V gave up 0 bases and J gave up 12 bases; unmatched junction bases: 10. Germline V lookup: CDR1 LNHNV, CDR2 YYDKDF (reference sequence). The CDR3 runs to 14 residues. Here the CDR3 DNA reads TGTGCCACCAGCAGAGATGGGACAGCGGGGGCCTCTTTCTTT. It is translated as CATSRDGTAGASFF.

At least ten counts were recorded for this clonotype. This chain connects TRBV29-1 to TRBJ2-3; 8 nucleotides match TRBD1. J was trimmed by 5 bases and V by 6 bases; bases with no gene match: 7. Germline V CDR1 and CDR2: SQVTM, ANQGSEA. The CDR3 extends over 13 amino acids. The CDR3 nucleotides are TGCAGCGTGGGCGGACAGGGAGGAGATACGCAGTATTTT. Amino acids: CSVGGQGGDTQYF.

A few counts support this clonotype. The genes are TRBV5-4 and TRBJ2-3, with 11 bases that match TRBD2. The CDR3 has 15 amino acids. V dropped 5 bases and J dropped 3; count of bases not matched to a gene: 5. From germline, CDR1 is SGHNT and CDR2 YYREEE (reference sequence). The CDR3 reads CASSSRLAGTDTQYF. The CDR3 coding sequence is TGTGCCAGCAGTTCCCGACTAGCGGGGACAGATACGCAGTATTTT.

The chain couples TRBV10-2 to TRBJ1-1, with 8 bases that match TRBD1. Looked up from germline, CDR1 is WSHSY and CDR2 is SAAADI. Losses at the gene ends were 6 bases for V and 1 base for J; bases not matched to a gene: 7. This CDR3 contains 15 residues. CDR3 region: CASRSLTGANTEAFF. DNA for the CDR3: TGCGCCAGCAGGAGCCTGACAGGGGCGAACACTGAAGCTTTCTTT.

At least ten counts were recorded for this clonotype. The CDR3 spells CASSPTASGGAYNEQFF. The CDR3, as DNA: TGTGCCAGCAGCCCCACTGCGAGCGGAGGAGCCTACAATGAGCAGTTCTTC. This chain links TRBV7-3 with TRBJ2-1; D is possibly TRBD2 (5 bases). This CDR3 is built from 17 residues. V lost 5 bases and J 2 bases, leaving 19 bases between the germline ends. In germline, CDR1 is SGHTA, CDR2 FQGTGA.

This clonotype was found many times. The V and J genes are TRBV6-2 or TRBV6-3 and TRBJ2-2; no clear D. Trimming removed 7 bases at V and 0 bases at J, with 9 bases between. In germline, CDR1 is MNHEY, CDR2 SVGEGT. This CDR3 has 14 residues. CDR3 in amino acids: CASMRLANTGELFF. The CDR3 DNA reads TGTGCCAGCATGCGCCTAGCGAACACCGGGGAGCTGTTTTTT.

This clonotype came up many times. V and J are TRBV20-1 and TRBJ1-5; D remains ambiguous. Per the germline V gene, CDR1 is DFQATT and CDR2 is SNEGSKA (reference sequence). This CDR3 is built from 11 residues. V lost 3 bases, J lost 5 bases, and 5 bases lay in between. The CDR3 region has the DNA TGCAGTGCTAGGTCGGATCAGCCCCAGCATTTT. Translation gives CSARSDQPQHF.

This clonotype was recorded at least ten times. This chain connects TRBV11-2 to TRBJ2-7; D gene ambiguous. There are 15 residues in the CDR3. V lost 0 bases and J 0 bases, leaving 9 bases between the germline ends. Germline V gene lookup returns CDR1 SGHAT and CDR2 FQNNGV. CDR3 loop: CASSLDEGFSYEQYF. In DNA form, the CDR3 reads TGTGCCAGCAGCTTAGATGAAGGGTTCTCCTACGAGCAGTACTTC.

This clonotype was detected ten times or more. The chain combines TRBV2 with TRBJ2-7, with TRBD2 identical over 15 bases. Germline CDR1 and CDR2: SNHLY and FYNNEI. V dropped 4 bases and J dropped 0; count of bases not matched to a gene: 4. This CDR3 comprises 17 residues. As DNA, the CDR3 is TGTGCCAGCAGTGGGACTAGCGGGAGGGTCAGCTCCTACGAGCAGTACTTC. Amino acid sequence: CASSGTSGRVSSYEQYF.

There are many counts of this clonotype. This chain links TRBV9 with TRBJ2-1; 9 bases agree with TRBD1. V dropped 4 bases and J dropped 1; count of bases not matched to a gene: 9. CDR3 length equals 17 residues. Looked up from germline, CDR1 is SGDLS and CDR2 is YYNGEE. The CDR3 DNA reads TGTGCCAGCAGCCCTCACGGGGGGACAGGGTCCTACAATGAGCAGTTCTTC. As protein: CASSPHGGTGSYNEQFF. Full variable domain (rest looked up from reference TRBV9 and TRBJ2-1): DSGVTQTPKHLITATGQRVTLRCSPRSGDLSVYWYQQSLDQGLQFLIQYYNGEERAKGNILERFSAQQFPDLHSELNLSSLELGDSALYFCASSPHGGTGSYNEQFFGPGTRLTVL.

This clonotype was recorded at least ten times. This chain uses TRBV12-3 or TRBV12-4 with TRBJ2-3; 8 nucleotides agree with TRBD2. The CDR3 consists of 15 residues. The trim removed 3 bases at V and 0 bases at J, leaving 2 bases unmatched. CDR3 sequence: CASSFSSGSTDTQYF. The CDR3 DNA reads TGTGCCAGCAGTTTCTCTAGCGGGAGCACAGATACGCAGTATTTT.

The table lists this clonotype with many counts. The genes are TRBV11-2 and TRBJ2-7, with 11 bases matching TRBD2. CDR3 length: 15 amino acids. From germline, CDR1 is SGHAT and CDR2 FQNNGV. V gave up 4 bases and J gave up 4 bases; unmatched junction bases: 6. CDR3 protein: CASSSTSGSGYEQYF. CDR3 sequence (DNA): TGTGCCAGCAGCTCCACTAGCGGGAGTGGATACGAGCAGTACTTC.

This clonotype was recorded at least ten times. The chain has TRBV14 and TRBJ2-7; 8 bases are a match to TRBD1. Germline loops: CDR1 SGHDN, CDR2 FVKESK. V dropped 3 bases and J dropped 3; count of bases not matched to a gene: 4. The CDR3 runs to 14 residues. The CDR3 DNA sequence: TGTGCCAGCAGCCATCGGGACAGGCTCTACGAGCAGTACTTC. It yields the protein CASSHRDRLYEQYF.

Ten or more counts support this clonotype. The chain links TRBV4-2 to TRBJ1-1; D perhaps matches TRBD1 (5 bases). The germline CDR1 and CDR2 sequences are LGHNA and YNFKEQ. V lost 0 bases and J 10 bases, leaving 15 bases between the germline ends. The CDR3 is 14 residues long. The DNA for the CDR3 is TGTGCCAGCAGCCAAGAAGGGGCCACTCTGATAGCTTTCTTT. Amino acids: CASSQEGATLIAFF.

This clonotype was detected ten times or more. This chain links TRBV6-1 with TRBJ1-2; 7 nucleotides match TRBD1. Germline loops: CDR1 MNHNS, CDR2 SASEGT. The CDR3 is 14 amino acids. The V and J ends lost 5 bases and 3 bases, in that order; junction bases with no gene match: 6. Here the CDR3 DNA reads TGTGCCAGCAGTCCCTCCGGGACAGACTATGGCTACACCTTC. Translating it yields CASSPSGTDYGYTF.

The V call is TRBV14, the J call TRBJ2-2; D uncertain. Trimming pared 1 base from V and 7 bases from J, leaving 7 bases between. The CDR3 consists of 13 residues. Germline V gene lookup returns CDR1 SGHDN and CDR2 FVKESK. The CDR3 protein is CASSQAVGGELFF. The CDR3, as DNA: TGTGCCAGCAGCCAAGCGGTCGGCGGGGAGCTGTTTTTT.